This T cell receptor beta chain came from a study of shared clonotypes between healthy human individuals. About this clone: The antigen is unknown.

The data were produced by immunoSEQ multiplex PCR, yet TCRdb's version contains in-frame clones alone and is incomplete. In the table there are about 680,000 clones, about two thirds of which are singletons. Study-wide findings and caveats: Clonotypes which were not shared had lower generation probabilities than clonotypes that all four donors shared.

V gave up 1 base and J gave up 2 bases; unmatched junction bases: 5. CDR1 is SGHTA, CDR2 FQGNSA, per germline. CDR3 length: 16 residues. This receptor was identified in a woman in her 30s in good health. Sequenced input: memory CD4+ T cells sorted from blood. Subset: CD45RA-negative fraction. The chain combines TRBV7-2 with TRBJ2-1; TRBD2 aligns across 7 bases. This CDR3 reads CASSLEGTTTYNEQFF. DNA for the CDR3: TGTGCCAGCAGCTTAGAGGGGACTACAACCTACAATGAGCAGTTCTTC.